A selection of T cell receptor beta chains follows, all from one sample in a study of cytomegalovirus exposure and HLA in healthy donors. Measured with immunoSEQ multiplex PCR; TCRdb has only the in-frame clones, and not every one. In the table there are 150,000 to 200,000 clones, 82% of which are singletons. The sequencing sample was made of PBMCs. The receptor set was obtained from a male donor in good health and CMV-seronegative. Each CDR3 is given with its conserved first and last residue. The D gene is left open where the match is weak. The size field is filled for only some rows; it gives once, few, many or a size class.

d_gene: TRBD2; v_gene: TRBV4-1; abundance: NA; j_gene: TRBJ2-5; CDR3nt: TGCGCCAGCAGCGGGGTGTCCGGGAGGGCTCAAGAGACCCAGTACTTC; CDR3aa: CASSGVSGRAQETQYF
d_gene: NA; v_gene: TRBV7-7; abundance: NA; j_gene: TRBJ2-7; CDR3nt: TGTGCCAGCAGCTTGTCCGGGGGCGAGCAGTACTTC; CDR3aa: CASSLSGGEQYF
d_gene: TRBD2; v_gene: TRBV9; abundance: NA; j_gene: TRBJ2-1; CDR3nt: TGTGCCAGCAGCGGACAGAGGGGAGCGGGAGTTGTAGATGAGCAGTTCTTC; CDR3aa: CASSGQRGAGVVDEQFF
d_gene: TRBD1; v_gene: TRBV10-3; abundance: once; j_gene: TRBJ1-3; CDR3nt: TGTGCCATCAGGGGCAGGGGGAACTCTGGAAACACCATATATTTT; CDR3aa: CAIRGRGNSGNTIYF
d_gene: NA; v_gene: TRBV12-5; abundance: NA; j_gene: TRBJ2-2; CDR3nt: TGTGCTAGTGGTTTGGCAATCGCGAAAAACACCGGGGAGCTGTTTTTT; CDR3aa: CASGLAIAKNTGELFF
d_gene: TRBD1; v_gene: TRBV5-1; abundance: NA; j_gene: TRBJ1-3; CDR3nt: TGCGCCAGCAGCCGGGGACAGGTTATCTCTGGAAACACCATATATTTT; CDR3aa: CASSRGQVISGNTIYF
d_gene: NA; v_gene: TRBV28; abundance: NA; j_gene: TRBJ1-2; CDR3nt: TGTGCCAGCAGCTCTACGACAGTTAACTATGGCTACACCTTC; CDR3aa: CASSSTTVNYGYTF
d_gene: NA; v_gene: TRBV6-6; abundance: NA; j_gene: TRBJ1-3; CDR3nt: TGTGCCAGCAGTTACTCGGACACCAGCTCTGGAAACACCATATATTTT; CDR3aa: CASSYSDTSSGNTIYF
d_gene: NA; v_gene: TRBV9; abundance: NA; j_gene: TRBJ1-3; CDR3nt: TGTGCCAGCAGCCCGGGGGAGGTCTCTGGAAACACCATATATTTT; CDR3aa: CASSPGEVSGNTIYF
d_gene: NA; v_gene: TRBV6-5; abundance: NA; j_gene: TRBJ2-4; CDR3nt: TGTGCCAGCAGCCCGCCTGGTAGCATGCGCGTTCAGTACTTC; CDR3aa: CASSPPGSMRVQYF
d_gene: NA; v_gene: TRBV20-1; abundance: once; j_gene: TRBJ2-2; CDR3nt: TGCAGTGCTAGTGGACTTGGGGAGCTGTTTTTT; CDR3aa: CSASGLGELFF
d_gene: NA; v_gene: TRBV2; abundance: few; j_gene: TRBJ1-1; CDR3nt: TGTGCCAGCGGGGCAAGGCACCTGAACACTGAAGCTTTCTTT; CDR3aa: CASGARHLNTEAFF
d_gene: NA; v_gene: TRBV6-1; abundance: NA; j_gene: TRBJ1-1; CDR3nt: TGTGCCAGCAGTGAGCTTTTTGTACGTCGGTCTGCTGGCACTGAAGCTTTCTTT; CDR3aa: CASSELFVRRSAGTEAFF
d_gene: NA; v_gene: TRBV6-5; abundance: NA; j_gene: TRBJ1-1; CDR3nt: TGTGCCAGCAGACACTCGGGGGATGACACTGAAGCTTTCTTT; CDR3aa: CASRHSGDDTEAFF
d_gene: NA; v_gene: TRBV5-5; abundance: NA; j_gene: TRBJ1-1; CDR3nt: TGTGCCAGCAGATATAGACAGGCCATGAACACTGAAGCTTTCTTT; CDR3aa: CASRYRQAMNTEAFF
d_gene: NA; v_gene: TRBV30; abundance: NA; j_gene: TRBJ2-4; CDR3nt: TGTGCCTGGAACCCCTCGGGTCTAGCCAAAAACATTCAGTACTTC; CDR3aa: CAWNPSGLAKNIQYF
d_gene: NA; v_gene: TRBV7-6; abundance: NA; j_gene: TRBJ2-2; CDR3nt: TGTGCCAGCAGCTTAGGCAGAGGGACTGGGGAGCTGTTTTTT; CDR3aa: CASSLGRGTGELFF
d_gene: NA; v_gene: TRBV25-1; abundance: few; j_gene: TRBJ1-1; CDR3nt: TGTGCCAGCAGTGACGGCAGGGAAAACACTGAAGCTTTCTTT; CDR3aa: CASSDGRENTEAFF
d_gene: NA; v_gene: TRBV15; abundance: NA; j_gene: TRBJ2-7; CDR3nt: TGTGCCACCAGCGACGCGGGACCCCTCTACGAGCAGTACTTC; CDR3aa: CATSDAGPLYEQYF
d_gene: TRBD1; v_gene: TRBV18; abundance: NA; j_gene: TRBJ1-2; CDR3nt: TGTGCCAGCTCACCAACAGGGGACGGCTACACCTTC; CDR3aa: CASSPTGDGYTF
d_gene: TRBD2; v_gene: TRBV7-8; abundance: few; j_gene: TRBJ2-2; CDR3nt: TGTGCCAGCAGCTTCACAAGGACTAGCGGGGACCAGAACACCGGGGAGCTGTTTTTT; CDR3aa: CASSFTRTSGDQNTGELFF
d_gene: NA; v_gene: TRBV5-1; abundance: NA; j_gene: TRBJ1-1; CDR3nt: TGCGCCAGTTCCTGGAGCAGGGGAGTGAACACTGAAGCTTTCTTT; CDR3aa: CASSWSRGVNTEAFF
d_gene: NA; v_gene: TRBV5-4; abundance: NA; j_gene: TRBJ1-3; CDR3nt: TGTGCCAGCAGCTTGGATATCTCTGGAAACACCATATATTTT; CDR3aa: CASSLDISGNTIYF
d_gene: NA; v_gene: TRBV10-3; abundance: NA; j_gene: TRBJ2-2; CDR3nt: TGTGCCATCAGTGATGTGACAGGCCTCTCGAACACCGGGGAGCTGTTTTTT; CDR3aa: CAISDVTGLSNTGELFF
d_gene: NA; v_gene: TRBV28; abundance: once; j_gene: TRBJ1-2; CDR3nt: TGTGCCAGCAGTTTATCGGGGGGCGGGTTGATCTATGGCTACACCTTC; CDR3aa: CASSLSGGGLIYGYTF
d_gene: NA; v_gene: TRBV9; abundance: NA; j_gene: TRBJ1-3; CDR3nt: TGTGCCAGCAGCCTTGGTGGGCCCTCTGGAAACACCATATATTTT; CDR3aa: CASSLGGPSGNTIYF
d_gene: NA; v_gene: TRBV19; abundance: NA; j_gene: TRBJ1-2; CDR3nt: TGTGCCAGTATGCGAGATAACTATGGCTACACCTTC; CDR3aa: CASMRDNYGYTF
d_gene: TRBD2; v_gene: TRBV6-6; abundance: NA; j_gene: TRBJ2-1; CDR3nt: TGTGCCAGCAGTCCCGGGACTAGACTCTACAATGAGCAGTTCTTC; CDR3aa: CASSPGTRLYNEQFF
d_gene: TRBD1; v_gene: TRBV6-6; abundance: NA; j_gene: TRBJ1-2; CDR3nt: TGTGCCAGCAGTTCCCCCGGGACAGTCTATGGCTACACCTTC; CDR3aa: CASSSPGTVYGYTF
d_gene: NA; v_gene: TRBV21-1; abundance: NA; j_gene: TRBJ2-3; CDR3nt: TGTGCCAGCAGCACGCGGACTAGAGGAAGCACAGATACGCAGTATTTT; CDR3aa: CASSTRTRGSTDTQYF
d_gene: TRBD1; v_gene: TRBV27; abundance: once; j_gene: TRBJ2-7; CDR3nt: TGTGCCAGCAGTAAACCGGGACAGGGTTCGTACGAGCAGTACTTC; CDR3aa: CASSKPGQGSYEQYF
d_gene: NA; v_gene: TRBV2; abundance: once; j_gene: TRBJ2-2; CDR3nt: TGTGCCAGCAGAGGGGAAAACACCGGGGAGCTGTTTTTT; CDR3aa: CASRGENTGELFF
d_gene: TRBD2; v_gene: TRBV5-1; abundance: few; j_gene: TRBJ2-7; CDR3nt: TGCGCCAGCAGCTTGCGGGAGGGCCGGGGACTAAAACCATACGAGCAGTACTTC; CDR3aa: CASSLREGRGLKPYEQYF
d_gene: TRBD2; v_gene: TRBV6-1; abundance: NA; j_gene: TRBJ2-7; CDR3nt: TGTGCCAGTTGCTTGGGAGGGATCAACGAGCAGTACTTC; CDR3aa: CASCLGGINEQYF
d_gene: NA; v_gene: TRBV6-5; abundance: NA; j_gene: TRBJ1-1; CDR3nt: TGTGCCAGCAGGGATAGACAGGTGAACACTGAAGCTTTCTTT; CDR3aa: CASRDRQVNTEAFF
d_gene: NA; v_gene: TRBV7-9; abundance: NA; j_gene: TRBJ1-1; CDR3nt: TGTGCCAGCAGCCCTGACCGGAGGACTGAAGCTTTCTTT; CDR3aa: CASSPDRRTEAFF
d_gene: TRBD1; v_gene: TRBV6-4; abundance: NA; j_gene: TRBJ1-6; CDR3nt: TGTGCCAGCAGTGCCACAGGGGGAGGACCCCTCCACTTT; CDR3aa: CASSATGGGPLHF
d_gene: NA; v_gene: TRBV28; abundance: once; j_gene: TRBJ1-5; CDR3nt: TGTGCCAGCAGGCCAAGTCCAGGGTTGACGCATTTT; CDR3aa: CASRPSPGLTHF
d_gene: TRBD1; v_gene: TRBV11-2; abundance: NA; j_gene: TRBJ1-2; CDR3nt: TGTGCCAGCAGCGCCCAAACACAGGGGGCCTATGGCTACACCTTC; CDR3aa: CASSAQTQGAYGYTF
d_gene: TRBD1; v_gene: TRBV7-3; abundance: NA; j_gene: TRBJ2-2; CDR3nt: TGTGCCAGCAGCTCATTTCAGCGGACAGGGTCTTCCACCGGGGAGCTGTTTTTT; CDR3aa: CASSSFQRTGSSTGELFF
d_gene: NA; v_gene: TRBV19; abundance: NA; j_gene: TRBJ1-6; CDR3nt: TGTGCCAGTAGTACCACCCCCTCCGGTTCACCCCTCCACTTT; CDR3aa: CASSTTPSGSPLHF
d_gene: NA; v_gene: TRBV2; abundance: NA; j_gene: TRBJ2-2; CDR3nt: TGTGCCAGCAGTCGAGGGCAGGAACCCACCGGGGAGCTGTTTTTT; CDR3aa: CASSRGQEPTGELFF
d_gene: TRBD1; v_gene: TRBV5-1; abundance: NA; j_gene: TRBJ2-7; CDR3nt: TGCGCCAGCAGCCCCAGACAGGGAACCTCCTACGAGCAGTACTTC; CDR3aa: CASSPRQGTSYEQYF
d_gene: TRBD1; v_gene: TRBV9; abundance: once; j_gene: TRBJ2-1; CDR3nt: TGTGCCAGCAGCGGATGGACAGGGGTCGGGAATGAGCAGTTCTTC; CDR3aa: CASSGWTGVGNEQFF
d_gene: TRBD2; v_gene: TRBV2; abundance: NA; j_gene: TRBJ2-3; CDR3nt: TGTGCCAGCAGATATAGCGGGGGCCGGGGCACAGATACGCAGTATTTT; CDR3aa: CASRYSGGRGTDTQYF
d_gene: NA; v_gene: TRBV18; abundance: NA; j_gene: TRBJ2-7; CDR3nt: TGTGCCAGCTCACCCCGGAGGCAGCGTTACCTTTACGAGCAGTACTTC; CDR3aa: CASSPRRQRYLYEQYF
d_gene: NA; v_gene: TRBV6-6; abundance: NA; j_gene: TRBJ1-5; CDR3nt: TGTGCCAGCAGTTACTTCGGGACTATTAGCAATCAGCCCCAGCATTTT; CDR3aa: CASSYFGTISNQPQHF
d_gene: NA; v_gene: TRBV7-9; abundance: NA; j_gene: TRBJ2-7; CDR3nt: TGTTCCAGCAGCCTGCACACAAGGCAGTACTTC; CDR3aa: CSSSLHTRQYF
d_gene: TRBD2; v_gene: TRBV4-1; abundance: NA; j_gene: TRBJ2-5; CDR3nt: TGCGCCAGCAGCCAAGAAGGCGGGGGGGCCTTAGAGACCCAGTACTTC; CDR3aa: CASSQEGGGALETQYF
d_gene: TRBD1; v_gene: TRBV29-1; abundance: NA; j_gene: TRBJ2-5; CDR3nt: TGCAGCGTATCAGGGGGCGCAGAGACCCAGTACTTC; CDR3aa: CSVSGGAETQYF